This T cell receptor (beta chain) was identified in a study of cytomegalovirus exposure and HLA in healthy donors. The PCR made use of 60 Vbeta and 13 Jbeta primers. TCRdb's table, derived via immunoSEQ multiplex PCR, lists solely in-frame clones and lacks some. The profile shows about 160,000 clones, less than 90% of them singletons. From germline, CDR1 is MDHEN and CDR2 SYDVKM. CDR3 length equals 14 residues. Trimming pared 8 bases from V and 6 bases from J, leaving 20 bases between. Material: PBMCs. V gene TRBV28 combines with J gene TRBJ2-7, with D possibly matching TRBD2 (6 bases). The receptor comes from a young woman in good health and CMV-seronegative. CDR3 protein: CASSLGGGLAEQYF. The CDR3 nucleotides read TGTGCCAGCTCTTTGGGGGGAGGTCTAGCCGAGCAGTACTTC.